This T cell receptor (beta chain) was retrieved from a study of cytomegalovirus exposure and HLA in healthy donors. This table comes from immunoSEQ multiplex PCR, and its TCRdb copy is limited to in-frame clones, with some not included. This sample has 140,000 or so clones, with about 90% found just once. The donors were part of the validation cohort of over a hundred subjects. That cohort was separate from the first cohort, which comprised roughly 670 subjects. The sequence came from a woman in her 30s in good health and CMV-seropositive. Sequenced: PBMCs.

Here the CDR3 DNA reads TGCGCCAGCAGCCAAGATCTTAACAGGAACACTGAAGCTTTCTTT. Translating gives CASSQDLNRNTEAFF. This chain joins TRBV4-1 and TRBJ1-1; D gene uncertain. Per the germline V gene, CDR1 is MGHRA and CDR2 is YSYEKL. The length of the CDR3 is 15 residues. Trimming cost V 0 bases and J 1 base, with 9 bases left between them.